This T cell receptor beta chain was documented in a study of response to subunit inactivated influenza vaccine. Each CDR3 protein is one row after TCRdb ran MiXCR on the RT-PCR reads. The repertoire holds roughly 460,000 distinct CDR3 sequences, 9.5% to 12% seen once, with roughly 12% in the top ten. This CDR3 has 15 amino acids. The ends were cut back, 0 bases at V and 6 bases at J, with 15 bases in the middle. Germline CDR1 and CDR2: LGHDT and YNNKEL (reference sequence). The sequencing here drew on PBMCs from blood, taken roughly 46 days after vaccination. The sequence came from a man aged 45-60 years who received an inactivated influenza vaccine. This sequence joins TRBV3-1 and TRBJ2-7; D possibly corresponds to TRBD2 (7 bases). The CDR3 region has the DNA TGTGCCAGCAGCCAAGAGTCCGGGGGGCCTTCCGAGCAGTACTTC. It translates to CASSQESGGPSEQYF.